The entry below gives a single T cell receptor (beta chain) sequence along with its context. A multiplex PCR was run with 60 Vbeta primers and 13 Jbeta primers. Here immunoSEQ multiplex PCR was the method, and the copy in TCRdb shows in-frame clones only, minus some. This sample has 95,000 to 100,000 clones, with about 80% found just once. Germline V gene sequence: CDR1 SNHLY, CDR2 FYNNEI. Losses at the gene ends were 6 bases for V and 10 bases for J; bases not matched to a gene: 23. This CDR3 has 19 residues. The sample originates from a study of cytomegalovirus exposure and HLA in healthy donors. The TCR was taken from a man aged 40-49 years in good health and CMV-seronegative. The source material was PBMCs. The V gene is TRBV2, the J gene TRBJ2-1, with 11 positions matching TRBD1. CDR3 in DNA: TGTGCCAGCAGAACGGGACAGGGGGGCAGGCTAGGCCGCCGGGAGGAGCAGTTCTTC. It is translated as CASRTGQGGRLGRREEQFF.